The present entry profiles one T cell receptor (beta chain) with its context. The data stem from a study of CD8 T cell repertoires and HIV-1 epitope variants. Study as a whole: Separate wells received one of Twenty-five Gag or Nef variant peptides. Controls were a CMV, EBV and flu pool, Ebola AY9, and no peptide.

The V and J ends lost 2 bases and 0 bases respectively, with 10 bases between them. The germline gives CDR1 MNHNY, CDR2 SVGAGI (reference sequence). The CDR3 loop spans 15 amino acids. Generated by immunoSEQ multiplex PCR, the TCRdb table keeps only in-frame clones and is missing some. The sample has about 95,000 clones; around 67% are singletons. J is TRBJ1-2 and V is TRBV6-6; D ambiguous. The source of this sequence is a male donor with HIV. The material sequenced was uncultured baseline CD8+ T cells from peripheral blood mononuclear cells (PBMCs). The CDR3 region has the DNA TGTGCCAGCAGTTACGTCGCAGGAGCTAACTATGGCTACACCTTC. As protein: CASSYVAGANYGYTF.